These T cell receptor beta chains were read from a single sample in a study of OX40 agonist ivuxolimab in advanced cancers. The assay was immunoSEQ multiplex PCR, and TCRdb's table has in-frame clones only and misses some. The sample yields 100,000 to 140,000 clones, approximately 90% seen once. Specimen: CD4+ or CD8+ T cells sorted from blood, collected in a trial of the OX40 agonist ivuxolimab. The receptor source for this set is an adult with an advanced solid tumor such as melanoma, head and neck, liver or kidney cancer. The conserved cysteine and the conserved F or W are not part of the CDR3 here.

V gene	J gene	CDR3 protein
TRBV5-1	TRBJ1-2	ASIGTVRQGGYT
TRBV29-1	TRBJ2-7	SVEGSGSEQY
TRBV5-6	TRBJ1-3	ASSLGTAFTD
TRBV5-5	TRBJ2-1	ASSPRDYYNEQF
TRBV19	TRBJ1-1	ASTRTSVNTEAF
TRBV18	TRBJ2-1	ASSPLGSESSYNEQF
TRBV11-3	TRBJ1-4	ASSLVAGATNEKLF
TRBV19	TRBJ2-2	ASSGQGAAKFANTGELF
TRBV7-6	TRBJ2-7	ASSLGGGSYEQY
TRBV5-1	TRBJ2-5	ASSLGRGSQETQY
TRBV7-9	TRBJ1-2	ASSPPLELYGYT
TRBV5-5	TRBJ1-3	ASSSGYQPDTIY
TRBV19	TRBJ1-2	ASSIYPSGYGYT
TRBV15	TRBJ2-3	ATSRVGGGTDTQY
TRBV5-6	TRBJ2-7	ASSPGPLYEQY
TRBV7-7	TRBJ2-3	ASSPGLAGGMDTQY
TRBV7-6	TRBJ1-2	ASSLAQGPDYGYT
TRBV9	TRBJ2-7	ASSGTGQGAYEQY
TRBV19	TRBJ1-2	ASSIGTGYGGYT
TRBV5-6	NA	ASSLTLSSYEQY
TRBV12-2	TRBJ1-5	ASRLARRLGNQPQH
TRBV19	TRBJ2-5	ASSGRGAGETQY
TRBV28	TRBJ2-1	ASSFRGLASYNEQF
TRBV7-9	TRBJ1-5	ASSLDGWSGVSNQPQH
TRBV7-9	TRBJ2-2	ASSPDRGGVGTGELF
TRBV6-6	TRBJ2-2	ASSYSKGRGELF